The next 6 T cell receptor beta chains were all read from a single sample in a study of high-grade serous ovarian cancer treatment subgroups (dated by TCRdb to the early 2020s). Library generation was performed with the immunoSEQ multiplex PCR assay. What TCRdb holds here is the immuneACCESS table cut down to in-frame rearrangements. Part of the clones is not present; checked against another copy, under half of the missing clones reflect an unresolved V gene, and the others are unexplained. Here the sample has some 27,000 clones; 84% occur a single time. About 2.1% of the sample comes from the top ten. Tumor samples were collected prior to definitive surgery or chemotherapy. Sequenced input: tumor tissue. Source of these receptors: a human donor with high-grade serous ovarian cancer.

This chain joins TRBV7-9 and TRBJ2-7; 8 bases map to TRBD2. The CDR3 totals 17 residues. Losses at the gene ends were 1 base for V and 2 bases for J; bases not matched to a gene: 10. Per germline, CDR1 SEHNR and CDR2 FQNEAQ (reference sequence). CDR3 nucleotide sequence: TGTGCCAGCAGCTTAGACGTGGCGGGAGGTTATCCCTACGAGCAGTACTTC. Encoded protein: CASSLDVAGGYPYEQYF.

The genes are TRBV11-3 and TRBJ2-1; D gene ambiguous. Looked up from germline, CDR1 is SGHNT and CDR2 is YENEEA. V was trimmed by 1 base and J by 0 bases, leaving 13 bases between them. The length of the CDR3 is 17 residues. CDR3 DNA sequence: TGTGCCAGCAGCTTAGTTATGCGCCTGAGCTCCTACAATGAGCAGTTCTTC. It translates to CASSLVMRLSSYNEQFF.

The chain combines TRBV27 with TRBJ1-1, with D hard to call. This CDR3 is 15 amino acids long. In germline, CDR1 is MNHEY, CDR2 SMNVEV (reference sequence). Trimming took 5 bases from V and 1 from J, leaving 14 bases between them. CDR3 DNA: TGTGCCAGCAGTCCGCGACTAAAAAGGAACACTGAAGCTTTCTTT. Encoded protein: CASSPRLKRNTEAFF.

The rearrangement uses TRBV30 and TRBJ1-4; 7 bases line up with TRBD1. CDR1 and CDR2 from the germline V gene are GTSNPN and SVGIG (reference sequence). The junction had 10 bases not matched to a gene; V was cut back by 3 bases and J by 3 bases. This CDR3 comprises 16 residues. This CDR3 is CAWSPTQGWANEKLFF. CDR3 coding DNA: TGTGCCTGGAGCCCTACACAGGGGTGGGCTAATGAAAAACTGTTTTTT.

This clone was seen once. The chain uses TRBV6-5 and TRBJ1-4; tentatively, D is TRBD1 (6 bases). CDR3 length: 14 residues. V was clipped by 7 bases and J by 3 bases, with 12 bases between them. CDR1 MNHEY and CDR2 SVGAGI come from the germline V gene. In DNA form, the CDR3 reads TGTGCCAGCAAACAGGGACTCGCTAATGAAAAACTGTTTTTT. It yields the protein CASKQGLANEKLFF.

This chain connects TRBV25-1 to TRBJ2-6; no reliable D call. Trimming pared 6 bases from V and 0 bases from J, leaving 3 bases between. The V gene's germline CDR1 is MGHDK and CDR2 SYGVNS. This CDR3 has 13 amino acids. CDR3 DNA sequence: TGTGCCAGCAGCCTCTCTGGGGCCAACGTCCTGACTTTC. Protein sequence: CASSLSGANVLTF.